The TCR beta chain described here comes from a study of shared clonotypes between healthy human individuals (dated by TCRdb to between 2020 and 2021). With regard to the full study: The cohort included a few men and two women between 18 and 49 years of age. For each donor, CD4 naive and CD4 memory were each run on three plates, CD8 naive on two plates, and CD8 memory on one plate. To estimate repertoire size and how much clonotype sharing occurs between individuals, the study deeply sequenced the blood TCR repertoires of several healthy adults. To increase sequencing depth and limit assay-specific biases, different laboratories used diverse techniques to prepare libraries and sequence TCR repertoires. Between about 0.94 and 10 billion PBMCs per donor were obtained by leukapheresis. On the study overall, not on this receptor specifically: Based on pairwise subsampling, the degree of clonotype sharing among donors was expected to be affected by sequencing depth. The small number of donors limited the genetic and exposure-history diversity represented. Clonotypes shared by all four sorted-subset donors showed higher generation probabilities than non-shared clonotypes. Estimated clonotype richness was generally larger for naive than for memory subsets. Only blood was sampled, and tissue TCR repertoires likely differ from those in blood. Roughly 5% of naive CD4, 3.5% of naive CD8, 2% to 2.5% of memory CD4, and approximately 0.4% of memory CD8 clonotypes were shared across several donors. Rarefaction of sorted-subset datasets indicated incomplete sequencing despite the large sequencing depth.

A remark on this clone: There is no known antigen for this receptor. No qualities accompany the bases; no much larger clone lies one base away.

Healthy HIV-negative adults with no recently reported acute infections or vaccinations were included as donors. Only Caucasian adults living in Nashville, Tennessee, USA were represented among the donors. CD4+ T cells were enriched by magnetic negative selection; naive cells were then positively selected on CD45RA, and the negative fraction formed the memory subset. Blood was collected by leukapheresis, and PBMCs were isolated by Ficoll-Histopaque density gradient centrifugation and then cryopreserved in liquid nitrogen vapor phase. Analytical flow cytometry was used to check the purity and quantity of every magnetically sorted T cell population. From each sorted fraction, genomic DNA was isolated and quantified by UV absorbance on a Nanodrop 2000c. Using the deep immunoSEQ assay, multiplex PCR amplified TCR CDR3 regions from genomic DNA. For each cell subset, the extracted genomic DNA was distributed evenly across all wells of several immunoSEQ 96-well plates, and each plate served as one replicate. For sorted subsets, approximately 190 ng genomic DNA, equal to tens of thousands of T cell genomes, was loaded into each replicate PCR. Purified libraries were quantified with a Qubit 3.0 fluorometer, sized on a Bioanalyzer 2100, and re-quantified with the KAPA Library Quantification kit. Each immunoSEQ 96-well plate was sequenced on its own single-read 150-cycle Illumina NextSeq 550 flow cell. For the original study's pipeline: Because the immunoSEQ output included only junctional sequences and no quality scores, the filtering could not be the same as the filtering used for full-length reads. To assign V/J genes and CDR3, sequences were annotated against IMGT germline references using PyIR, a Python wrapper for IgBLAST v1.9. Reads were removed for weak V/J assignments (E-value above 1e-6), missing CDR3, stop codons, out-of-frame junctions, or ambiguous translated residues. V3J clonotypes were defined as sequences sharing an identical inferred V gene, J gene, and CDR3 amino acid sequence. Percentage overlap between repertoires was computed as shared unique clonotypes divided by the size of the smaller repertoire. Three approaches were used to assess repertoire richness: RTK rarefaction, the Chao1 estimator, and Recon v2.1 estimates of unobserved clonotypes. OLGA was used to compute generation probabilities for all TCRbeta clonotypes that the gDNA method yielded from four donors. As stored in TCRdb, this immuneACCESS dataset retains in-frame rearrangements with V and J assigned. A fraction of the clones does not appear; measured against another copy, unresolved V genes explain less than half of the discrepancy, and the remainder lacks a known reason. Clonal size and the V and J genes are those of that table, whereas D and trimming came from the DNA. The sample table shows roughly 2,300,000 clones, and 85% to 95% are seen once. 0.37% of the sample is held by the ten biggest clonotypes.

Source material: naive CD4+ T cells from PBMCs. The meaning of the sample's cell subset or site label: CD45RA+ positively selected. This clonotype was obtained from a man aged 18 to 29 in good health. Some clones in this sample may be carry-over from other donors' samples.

The DNA sequence is given as TGTGCCAGCAGCGTCGGACTAGCGGGAGGGAGTGAGCAGTTCTTC. This is translated as CASSVGLAGGSEQFF. The chain joins TRBV11-3 to TRBJ2-1, and TRBD2 aligns with 15 junction nucleotides. For CDR1 and CDR2, the germline V gene lists SGHNT and YENEEA. There are 15 amino acids in the CDR3, from cysteine to phenylalanine inclusive. Kept here is only the CDR3 DNA, which spans 45 bases and is read in frame from base 1. V and J are trimmed by 5 bases and 9 bases, and the gene matches miss 5 bases of the junction.